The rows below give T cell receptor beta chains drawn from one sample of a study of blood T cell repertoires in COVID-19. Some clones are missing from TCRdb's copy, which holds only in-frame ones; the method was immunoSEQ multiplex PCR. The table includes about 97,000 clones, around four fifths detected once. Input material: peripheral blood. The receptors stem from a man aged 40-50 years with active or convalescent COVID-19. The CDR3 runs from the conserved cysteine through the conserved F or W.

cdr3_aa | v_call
CSVEFAGRSEAFF | TRBV29-1
CASSGQVNSNQPQHF | TRBV19
CASSGPDRGRWDEQYF | TRBV6-1
CASSALTGEFAGELFF | TRBV9
CASGTGGYEQYF | TRBV9
CASSEGSYGYTF | TRBV6-1
CASGSGLAGTLAKNIQYF | TRBV12-5
CASSLDQGQGYEQYF | TRBV5-5
CASTHRGMNTEAFF | TRBV7-2
CATTLAGGFGETQYF | TRBV7-2
CASSLSRQETQYF | TRBV27
CASSQDLSAGGETQYF | TRBV4-3
CATSDLFPRLVDRGRDEQYF | TRBV24-1
CASSEQGRTEAFF | TRBV5-1
CAWSRDRAEAFF | TRBV30
CASSPGAGRREKLFF | TRBV5-5
CASQRDSTVMGYTF | TRBV18
CASSLMRQGLSNSPLHF | TRBV13
CSVQSTGSDSPLHF | TRBV29-1
CAWLGLAGTGELFF | TRBV30
CASSPDRRGATDTQYF | TRBV5-1
CAWRHRMTGATEAFF | TRBV30
CASTGATNEKLFF | TRBV30
CSVNGQGPHLRDEQYF | TRBV29-1
CASSSRGGPDTQYF | TRBV7-2
CASRAGTGENIQYF | TRBV27
CASSESRAGFRGNTIYF | TRBV10-2